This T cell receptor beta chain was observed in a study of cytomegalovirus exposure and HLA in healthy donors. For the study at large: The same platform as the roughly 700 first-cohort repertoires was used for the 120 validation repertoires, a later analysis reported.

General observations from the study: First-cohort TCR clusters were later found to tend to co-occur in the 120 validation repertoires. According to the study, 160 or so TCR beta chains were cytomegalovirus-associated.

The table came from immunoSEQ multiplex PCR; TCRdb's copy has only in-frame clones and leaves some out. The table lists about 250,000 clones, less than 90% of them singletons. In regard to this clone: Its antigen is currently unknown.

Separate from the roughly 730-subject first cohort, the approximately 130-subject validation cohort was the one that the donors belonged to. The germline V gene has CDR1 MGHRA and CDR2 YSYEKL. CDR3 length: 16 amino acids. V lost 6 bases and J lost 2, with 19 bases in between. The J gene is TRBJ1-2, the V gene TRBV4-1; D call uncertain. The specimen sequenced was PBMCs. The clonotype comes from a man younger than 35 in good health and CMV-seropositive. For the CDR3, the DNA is TGCGCCAGCAGATCACCCGGGAGCAGACGAAACTATGGCTACACCTTC. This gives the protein CASRSPGSRRNYGYTF.